This T cell receptor beta chain is from a study of beta chain features in type 1 diabetes. Sequencing targeted expressed TCRB transcripts, as all isolated RNA had been reverse transcribed. Only in-frame clones appear in the TCRdb table, and some are missing; sequencing was by immunoSEQ multiplex PCR. Of roughly 450,000 clones detected, over 10% appear once; the ten largest clones hold 0.04% to 0.05%. CDR3 size: 13 residues. V was trimmed by 2 bases and J by 7 bases, leaving 9 bases between them. The germline V gene has CDR1 ENHRY and CDR2 SYGVKD. Each of the CD4+ naive, central memory, regulatory and stem cell-like memory populations was sorted via CD45RO/CCR7/CD25/CD127/CD95/CD27.

The chain couples TRBV10-3 to TRBJ2-4; D is possibly TRBD2 (5 bases). The receptor's source is a woman between 18 and 30 years old in good health. Specimen: naive CD4+ T cells from blood. The CDR3 bases are TGTGCCATCAGTGAGGCACCGGGGAACATTCAGTACTTC. Amino acid sequence: CAISEAPGNIQYF.